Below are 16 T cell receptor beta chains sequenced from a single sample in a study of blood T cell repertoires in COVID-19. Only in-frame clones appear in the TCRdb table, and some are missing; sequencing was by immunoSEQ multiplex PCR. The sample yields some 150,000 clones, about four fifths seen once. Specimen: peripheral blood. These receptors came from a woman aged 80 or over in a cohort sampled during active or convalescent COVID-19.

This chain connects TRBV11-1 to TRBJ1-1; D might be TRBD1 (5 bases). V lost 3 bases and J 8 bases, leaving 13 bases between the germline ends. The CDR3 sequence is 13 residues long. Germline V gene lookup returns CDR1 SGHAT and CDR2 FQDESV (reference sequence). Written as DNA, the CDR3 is TGTGCCAGCAGCTTTTTGCTCAACAGGGAAGCTTTCTTT. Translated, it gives CASSFLLNREAFF.

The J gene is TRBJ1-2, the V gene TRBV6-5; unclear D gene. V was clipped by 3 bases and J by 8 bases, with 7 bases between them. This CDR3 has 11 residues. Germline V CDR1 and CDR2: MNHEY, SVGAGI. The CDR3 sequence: CASSYLGGYTF. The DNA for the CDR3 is TGTGCCAGCAGTTATCTGGGCGGCTACACCTTC.

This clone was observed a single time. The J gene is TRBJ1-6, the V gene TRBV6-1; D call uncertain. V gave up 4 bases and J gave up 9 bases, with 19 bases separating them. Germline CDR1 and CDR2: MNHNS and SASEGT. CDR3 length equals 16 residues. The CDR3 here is CASSGSGWGSGSPLHF. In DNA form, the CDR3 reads TGTGCCAGCAGTGGAAGCGGTTGGGGAAGTGGTTCACCCCTCCACTTT.

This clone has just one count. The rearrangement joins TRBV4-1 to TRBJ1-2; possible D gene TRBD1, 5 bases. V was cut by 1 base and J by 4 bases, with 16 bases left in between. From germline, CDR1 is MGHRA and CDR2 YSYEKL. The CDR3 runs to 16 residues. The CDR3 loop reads CASSQVGAGSVYGYTF. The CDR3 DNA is TGCGCCAGCAGCCAAGTTGGGGCAGGAAGTGTCTATGGCTACACCTTC.

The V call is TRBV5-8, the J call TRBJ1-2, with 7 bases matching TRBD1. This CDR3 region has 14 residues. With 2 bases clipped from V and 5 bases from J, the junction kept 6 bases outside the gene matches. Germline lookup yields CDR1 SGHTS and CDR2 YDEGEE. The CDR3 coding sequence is TGTGCCAGCAGCTTAATCGGGACAGCATATGGCTACACCTTC. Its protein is CASSLIGTAYGYTF. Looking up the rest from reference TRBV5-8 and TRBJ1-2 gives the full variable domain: EAGVTQSPTHLIKTRGQQATLRCSPISGHTSVYWYQQALGLGLQFLLWYDEGEERNRGNFPPRFSGRQFPNYSSELNVNALELEDSALYLCASSLIGTAYGYTFGSGTRLTVV.

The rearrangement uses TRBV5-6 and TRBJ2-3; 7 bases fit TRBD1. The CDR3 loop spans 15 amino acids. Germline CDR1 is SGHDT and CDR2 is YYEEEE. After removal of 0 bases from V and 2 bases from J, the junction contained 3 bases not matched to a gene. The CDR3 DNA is TGTGCCAGCAGCTTGGGGGACAGTGACACAGATACGCAGTATTTT. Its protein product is CASSLGDSDTDTQYF.

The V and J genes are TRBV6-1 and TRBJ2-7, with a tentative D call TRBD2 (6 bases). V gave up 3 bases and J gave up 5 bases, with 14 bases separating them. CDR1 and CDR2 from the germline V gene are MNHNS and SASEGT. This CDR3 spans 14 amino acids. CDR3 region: CASSEGGGSDEQYV. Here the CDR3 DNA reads TGTGCCAGCAGTGAGGGGGGTGGGAGTGACGAGCAGTACGTC.

CDR3 nucleotides: TGCAGTGCTAGTAATCCGCGGGGGCAGGAGACCCAGTACTTC. Encoded protein: CSASNPRGQETQYF. V gene TRBV20-1 combines with J gene TRBJ2-5, with D possibly TRBD2 on 7 matching bases. Trimming shortened V by 3 bases and J by 5 bases, and 16 bases separated the two germline ends. Germline CDR1 DFQATT, CDR2 SNEGSKA (reference sequence). The CDR3 totals 14 residues.

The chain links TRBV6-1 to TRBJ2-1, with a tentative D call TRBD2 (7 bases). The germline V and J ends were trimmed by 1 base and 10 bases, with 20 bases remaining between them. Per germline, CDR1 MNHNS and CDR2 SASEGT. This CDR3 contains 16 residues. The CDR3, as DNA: TGTGCCAGCAGTGAAGGGTATGGGGCTAGCGGACAGGAGCAGTTCTTC. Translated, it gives CASSEGYGASGQEQFF.

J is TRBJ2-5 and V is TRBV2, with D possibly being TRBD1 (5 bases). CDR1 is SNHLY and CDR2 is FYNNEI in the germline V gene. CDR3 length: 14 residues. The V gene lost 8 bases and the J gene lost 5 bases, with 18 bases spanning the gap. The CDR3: CASRPGRRLETQYF. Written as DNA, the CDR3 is TGTGCCAGCCGGCCAGGGCGGAGATTGGAGACCCAGTACTTC.

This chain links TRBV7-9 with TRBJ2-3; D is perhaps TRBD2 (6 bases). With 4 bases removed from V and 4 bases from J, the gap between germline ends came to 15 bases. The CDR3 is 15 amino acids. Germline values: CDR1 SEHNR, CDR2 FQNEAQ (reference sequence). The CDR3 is CASSSQNRGSDTQYF. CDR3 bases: TGTGCCAGCAGCTCCCAGAATCGGGGGTCAGATACGCAGTATTTT.

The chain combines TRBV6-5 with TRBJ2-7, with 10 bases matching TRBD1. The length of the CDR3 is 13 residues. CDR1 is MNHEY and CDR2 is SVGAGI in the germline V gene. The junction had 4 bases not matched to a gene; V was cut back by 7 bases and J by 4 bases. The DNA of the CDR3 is TGTGCCAGCACCGGGACAGGGGTATACGAGCAGTACTTC. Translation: CASTGTGVYEQYF.

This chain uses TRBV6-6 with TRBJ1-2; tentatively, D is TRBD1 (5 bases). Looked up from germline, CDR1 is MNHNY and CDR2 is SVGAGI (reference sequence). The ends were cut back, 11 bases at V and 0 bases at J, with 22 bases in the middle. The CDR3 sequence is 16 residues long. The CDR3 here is CAVTQGQYYSNYGYTF. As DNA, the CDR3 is TGTGCCGTCACGCAGGGCCAATACTACTCTAACTATGGCTACACCTTC.

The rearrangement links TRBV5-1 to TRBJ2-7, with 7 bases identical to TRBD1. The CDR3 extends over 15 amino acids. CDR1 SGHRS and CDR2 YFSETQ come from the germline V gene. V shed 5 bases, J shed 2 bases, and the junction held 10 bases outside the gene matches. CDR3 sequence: CASSFTGAGTYEQYF. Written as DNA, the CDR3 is TGCGCCAGCAGTTTTACAGGGGCCGGAACCTACGAGCAGTACTTC.

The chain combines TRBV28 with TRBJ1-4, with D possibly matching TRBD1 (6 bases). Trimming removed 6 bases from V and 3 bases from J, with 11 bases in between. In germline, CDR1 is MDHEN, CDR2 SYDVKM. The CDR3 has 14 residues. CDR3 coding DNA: TGTGCCAGCAGCCGTAGGACAGCTAATGAAAAACTGTTTTTT. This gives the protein CASSRRTANEKLFF.

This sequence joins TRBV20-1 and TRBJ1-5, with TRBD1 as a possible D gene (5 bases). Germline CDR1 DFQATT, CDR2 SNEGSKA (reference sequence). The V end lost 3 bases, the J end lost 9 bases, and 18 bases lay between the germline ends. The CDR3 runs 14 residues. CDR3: CSASTQGRIGPQHF. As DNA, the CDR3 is TGCAGTGCTAGTACGCAGGGTCGAATTGGGCCCCAGCATTTT.